This record looks at one TCR beta chain sequence and its context. One end of the junction fails to match germline, which may point to a read error. The sample is drawn from a study of cytotoxic CD8 clonotypes in ibrutinib-treated CLL. In the study overall: Recorded responses included approximately 24 partial and 2 complete; following median approximately 68 months, 14 stayed remitted and roughly twelve progressed. Investigators collected response samples after a median about twelve months of treatment, range 6 to 36.

Method: immunoSEQ multiplex PCR; TCRdb's copy keeps in-frame clones and lacks some. The sample contains under 150,000 clones, 91% of which appear only once. The germline CDR1 and CDR2 sequences are SSHAT and FNYEAQ (reference sequence). The CDR3 contains 14 residues. The specimen comprised PBMCs, sampled after 12 months of ibrutinib treatment. The chain combines TRBV7-7 with TRBJ1-3; TRBD1 matches 7 bases. The sequence was collected from a human donor with chronic lymphocytic leukemia. CDR3 amino acids: CASMVCRGENTIYF. The CDR3 DNA sequence: TGTGCTAGCATGGTCTGCAGGGGGGAGAACACCATATATTTT.